The 15 T cell receptor beta chains reported below all come from one sample, sequenced in a study of identical twins. One entry per CDR3 protein, called by TCRdb with MiXCR from the 5' RACE reads. The sample comprises 310,000 or so distinct CDR3 sequences, 8% to 9% of which are singletons, and roughly 2% rests with the top ten. The data were also submitted as part of a second study, on yellow fever vaccine responses in identical twins.

The sample was memory (CD45RO+) T cells sorted from blood. The source of these receptors is a woman in her late teens or twenties in good health.

The sample holds many counts of this clonotype. The V and J genes are TRBV7-2 and TRBJ1-5, with TRBD1 as a possible D gene (5 bases). Germline values: CDR1 SGHTA, CDR2 FQGNSA. V dropped 5 bases and J dropped 2 bases, with 13 bases sitting between them. The CDR3 extends over 15 amino acids. In nucleotides, the CDR3 is TGTGCCAGCAGCGAAATCAGGGTTGGCAATCAGCCCCAGCATTTT. Protein: CASSEIRVGNQPQHF.

The rearrangement joins TRBV9 to TRBJ2-3; no clear D gene. This CDR3 spans 14 amino acids. In germline, CDR1 is SGDLS, CDR2 YYNGEE. Deletions cut 0 bases from V and 2 bases from J, with 7 bases between. CDR3 region: CASSVGWLTDTQYF. Written as DNA, the CDR3 is TGTGCCAGCAGCGTAGGATGGCTCACAGATACGCAGTATTTT.

This clonotype occurred many times. This chain connects TRBV12-3 or TRBV12-4 to TRBJ1-4; 12 nucleotides agree with TRBD1. This CDR3 contains 17 residues. V was pared by 3 bases and J by 5 bases, with 7 bases of the junction left unmatched. The CDR3 protein is CASSFGTGGGTNEKLFF. The DNA of the CDR3 is TGTGCCAGCAGTTTCGGGACAGGGGGCGGTACGAATGAAAAACTGTTTTTT.

This clonotype has a handful of counts. V gene TRBV3-1 combines with J gene TRBJ2-1; TRBD2 matches 11 bases. Germline-derived CDR1 and CDR2 are LGHDT and YNNKEL (reference sequence). The CDR3 contains 14 residues. V shed 6 bases and J 9 bases; nucleotides not matched to a gene: 7. The CDR3 is CASRDSGRAGEQFF. In DNA form, the CDR3 reads TGTGCCAGCAGAGATAGCGGGAGGGCCGGTGAGCAGTTCTTC.

The sample holds many counts of this clonotype. The CDR3 DNA reads as TGCGCCAGCAGCCAAGTACAAGGGGTGGCCTACGAGCAGTACTTC. It codes for CASSQVQGVAYEQYF. V is TRBV4-1 and J is TRBJ2-7, with D possibly matching TRBD1 (5 bases). V lost 1 base to trimming and J lost 2 bases, with 12 bases between them. The CDR3 extends over 15 amino acids. CDR1 MGHRA and CDR2 YSYEKL come from the germline V gene.

The chain combines TRBV7-2 with TRBJ1-1, with D possibly matching TRBD1 (5 bases). Germline lookup yields CDR1 SGHTA and CDR2 FQGNSA. The CDR3 extends over 16 amino acids. With 0 bases removed from V and 4 bases from J, the gap between germline ends came to 15 bases. The CDR3 nucleotides are TGTGCCAGCAGCTTAGCTTATCCAGGGTTGGGCACTGAAGCTTTCTTT. It translates to CASSLAYPGLGTEAFF.

This clonotype was recorded a few times. This chain joins TRBV20-1 and TRBJ1-1, with unresolved D. CDR1 is DFQATT, CDR2 SNEGSKA, per germline (reference sequence). CDR3 length: 12 residues. V was pared by 4 bases and J by 0 bases, with 6 bases between. CDR3 DNA sequence: TGCAGTGCTACTACTATGAACACTGAAGCTTTCTTT. It codes for CSATTMNTEAFF.

This clonotype was counted ten times or more. The chain carries TRBV9 and TRBJ2-1; 9 nucleotides align to TRBD2. Germline V CDR1 and CDR2: SGDLS, YYNGEE. CDR3 size: 15 residues. Trimming at V came to 3 bases and at J to 6 bases, leaving 7 bases not matched to a gene. The DNA of the CDR3 is TGTGCCAGCAGCGCCTTTAGCGGGGGCGGCAATGAGCAGTTCTTC. It translates to CASSAFSGGGNEQFF.

The V gene is TRBV5-5, the J gene TRBJ2-2; D perhaps matches TRBD2 (5 bases). CDR1 is SGHKS, CDR2 YYEKEE, per germline (reference sequence). The CDR3 is 17 amino acids. With 1 base removed from V and 0 bases from J, the gap between germline ends came to 13 bases. CDR3 sequence reads: CASSLLYGSANTGELFF. In nucleotides, the CDR3 is TGTGCCAGCAGCTTGTTATATGGTAGCGCGAACACCGGGGAGCTGTTTTTT. Variable domain in full (rest from reference TRBV5-5 and TRBJ2-2): DAGVTQSPTHLIKTRGQQVTLRCSPISGHKSVSWYQQVLGQGPQFIFQYYEKEERGRGNFPDRFSARQFPNYSSELNVNALLLGDSALYLCASSLLYGSANTGELFFGEGSRLTVL.

This clonotype has just a few counts. J is TRBJ1-6 and V is TRBV3-1; 8 bases match TRBD1. CDR1 and CDR2 (germline): LGHDT, YNNKEL (reference sequence). J lost 8 bases, V lost 4 bases, and 4 bases had no gene match. The CDR3 is 14 residues long. CDR3 region: CASSPGQGHSPLHF. For the CDR3, the DNA is TGTGCCAGCAGCCCAGGACAGGGTCATTCACCCCTCCACTTT.

The chain's CDR3 is CASSPNTGGTEAFF. Here the CDR3 DNA reads TGTGCCAGCAGCCCGAATACAGGGGGGACTGAAGCTTTCTTT. This sequence joins TRBV14 and TRBJ1-1; 8 nucleotides align to TRBD1. Germline V lookup: CDR1 SGHDN, CDR2 FVKESK. The CDR3 contains 14 residues. V lost 4 bases, J lost 5 bases, and 6 bases stayed unmatched.

This clonotype turned up a few times. The rearrangement uses TRBV3-1 and TRBJ1-5; D not resolved. The length of the CDR3 is 13 residues. The V gene lost 0 bases and the J gene lost 6 bases, with 6 bases spanning the gap. CDR1 LGHDT and CDR2 YNNKEL come from the germline V gene (reference sequence). CDR3 coding DNA: TGTGCCAGCAGCCAAGATCCGGGTCAGCCCCAGCATTTT. As protein: CASSQDPGQPQHF. The full variable domain, its missing parts supplied by reference TRBV3-1 and TRBJ1-5, is DTAVSQTPKYLVTQMGNDKSIKCEQNLGHDTMYWYKQDSKKFLKIMFSYNNKELIINETVPNRFSPKSPDKAHLNLHINSLELGDSAVYFCASSQDPGQPQHFGDGTRLSIL.

This clonotype was seen a handful of times. This chain joins TRBV12-3 or TRBV12-4 and TRBJ2-5; D unresolved. V was pared by 7 bases and J by 0 bases, with 15 bases between. The CDR3 is 15 residues long. CDR3: CASTREPRYQETQYF. The CDR3 DNA is TGTGCCAGCACCCGCGAGCCACGATACCAAGAGACCCAGTACTTC.

This clonotype was picked up many times. The gene calls are TRBV12-3 or TRBV12-4 and TRBJ2-1; no reliable D call. CDR3 length: 15 residues. V lost 5 bases and J lost 0, with 11 bases in between. The CDR3 coding sequence is TGTGCCAGCAGTCGGGTCTCTAGCTCCTACAATGAGCAGTTCTTC. Translating it yields CASSRVSSSYNEQFF.

This clonotype was seen repeatedly, ten times or more. The DNA for the CDR3 is TGCGCCAGCAGCTTCTCTACTCTACAGACCGGGGAGACCCAGTACTTC. This encodes CASSFSTLQTGETQYF. The rearrangement links TRBV5-1 to TRBJ2-5; D gene uncertain. From germline, CDR1 is SGHRS and CDR2 YFSETQ. The ends were cut back, 2 bases at V and 5 bases at J, with 19 bases in the middle. This CDR3 has 16 residues.